This TCR beta chain is from a study of blood T cells in healthy people across ages. A second PCR of 7 to 11 cycles used a sample-barcoded 5' primer and a J-beta primer mix. MiXCR, run by TCRdb on the 5' RACE reads, gives a single entry per CDR3 protein. The sample shows over a million distinct CDR3 sequences, 40% to 45% of them seen only once. This CDR3 is 14 amino acids long. The V gene's germline CDR1 is SEHNR and CDR2 FQNEAQ (reference sequence). J gave up 0 bases and V 5 bases, and 3 bases lay outside the gene matches. Ten or more counts support this clonotype. The origin of this receptor is a woman aged 60-70 years in good health. The chain employs TRBV7-9 and TRBJ2-7, with 8 bases fitting TRBD1. The material sequenced was blood. CDR3: CASSDGQGSYEQYF. The CDR3 DNA reads as TGTGCCAGCAGCGATGGACAGGGCTCCTACGAGCAGTACTTC.